This T cell receptor beta chain was obtained from a study of graft-versus-host responses after intestinal transplantation (dated by TCRdb to about 2021). Context from the whole study: The transplants that recipients got were multivisceral, liver-intestinal, or isolated intestinal. Donor T cell macrochimerism was defined as a peak of at least 4% donor T cells among recipient peripheral blood mononuclear cells. To identify alloreactive clones, pre-transplant mixed lymphocyte reaction products were sequenced and then compared with unstimulated pre-transplant donor and recipient T cells. Anti-thymocyte globulin induction was given to all recipients, followed by maintenance tacrolimus and steroids for approximately 3 years. The cohort enrolled under 25 intestinal transplant recipients including one retransplant, and a few patients lacking pretransplant specimens were excluded. Rather than going through the commercial service, samples from three later patients were sequenced in-house on an Illumina MiSeq and processed with MiXCR. Graft-versus-host and host-versus-graft alloreactive T cell clones were tracked in the graft, circulation and bone marrow after intestinal transplantation using bulk TCR-beta CDR3 sequencing. Study-wide findings and limitations: High GvH to HvG T cell clonal ratios were observed in the allografts of patients with donor T cell macrochimerism. Early after transplant, peak levels of circulating GvH clones were found to be associated with declines in HvG clones. GvH clones were detected in recipient bone marrow, and some appeared earlier in ileal mucosa or blood, consistent with an intestinal mucosal origin. The conclusions were limited by the relatively low number and heterogeneity of the intestinal transplant patients.

For this clone: The antigen this receptor binds is unknown. No clone much larger than this one lies a single base away; base qualities are absent.

Libraries were made using the immunoSEQ multiplex PCR assay. In most patients, genomic DNA was isolated using the Qiagen DNeasy Blood and Tissue Kit and sent frozen to Adaptive Biotechnologies for TCR sequencing. Adaptive Biotechnologies carried out high-throughput TCR-beta CDR3 sequencing of genomic DNA for most patients. Concerning the study's data processing: TCR sequencing data were retrieved from Adaptive's ImmunoSEQ software for 18 patients, whereas a few other patients were processed with MiXCR and VDJtools. To correct CD4 versus CD8 sorting errors, sequences present in both subsets at a frequency ratio below 5:1 were removed. CDR3 nucleotide sequences shared between donor and recipient were removed because the origin of such sequences could not be assigned. Alloreactive clones required at least 2-fold expansion over unstimulated cells and minimum CFSE-low frequency of 0.002% (template counts) or 0.001% (read counts). A clone was considered mappable if detected in the sequenced pre-transplant spleen, lymph node, or MLR CFSE-low populations of the donor or recipient. Cumulative frequency of alloreactive clones was calculated as a percentage of all sequences weighted by copy number. TCRdb holds this immuneACCESS table with in-frame rearrangements only. Some clones are missing; in checked studies, unresolved V genes explain under half, and the rest has no known cause. V and J calls and clone size come straight from that table; D and trimming were deduced from the DNA. The sample table holds around 31,000 clones, of which about four fifths were seen once. The top ten clonotypes cover 19% of the sample.

Counted from cysteine to phenylalanine, this CDR3 has 13 amino acids. The kept DNA is CDR3 alone, 39 bases in frame from the first base. Trimming removed 5 bases from V and 1 base from J, leaving 7 bases between the germline ends. Via the germline V gene, CDR1 is SGHVS and CDR2 FNYEAQ. According to the study, the label for this sample's time point signals: cells obtained before transplantation from donor or recipient. CD3+CD4+ and CD3+CD8+ populations were FACS-sorted from unstimulated pre-transplant donor and recipient cells taken from spleen or lymph nodes. This clonotype was sampled from a human donor who received an intestinal transplant. Recombination linked TRBV7-6 to TRBJ2-3; no D gene is confidently identified. The material was unstimulated CD8+ T cells sorted from spleen or lymph node cells, obtained before intestinal transplant. The CDR3 region has the sequence CASSPTRTDTQYF. The nucleotide sequence reads as follows: TGTGCCAGCAGCCCTACTCGCACAGATACGCAGTATTTT.